A selection of T cell receptor beta chains follows, all from one sample in a study of cytomegalovirus exposure and HLA in healthy donors. Profiling relied on immunoSEQ multiplex PCR, and the TCRdb table lists in-frame clones only, not all of them. Its listing shows some 130,000 clones. The specimen was PBMCs. All receptors come from a woman aged 40 to 49 in good health and CMV-seropositive. Both conserved end residues are part of each CDR3. The order of the fields is J gene, V gene, D gene, CDR3 protein, CDR3 DNA. The D gene is left open where the match is weak.

TRBJ1-1	TRBV4-3	TRBD1	CASSLERGRGTEAFF	TGCGCCAGCAGCCTAGAAAGGGGGCGAGGTACTGAAGCTTTCTTT
TRBJ1-2	TRBV28	TRBD1	CASRPGQHYGYTF	TGTGCCAGCAGACCGGGACAGCACTATGGCTACACCTTC
TRBJ1-1	TRBV15	.	CATSRRGRGTEAFF	TGTGCCACCAGCAGGCGTGGGCGGGGCACTGAAGCTTTCTTT
TRBJ1-2	TRBV19	TRBD1	CASQTGSNYGYTF	TGTGCCAGTCAGACAGGGTCTAACTATGGCTACACCTTC
TRBJ2-5	TRBV5-8	.	CASNRGATQETQYF	TGTGCCAGCAACCGAGGAGCGACTCAAGAGACCCAGTACTTC
TRBJ2-7	TRBV15	.	CATSRDQGSYEQYF	TGTGCCACCAGCAGAGATCAGGGGTCCTACGAGCAGTACTTC
TRBJ2-2	TRBV30	TRBD2	CAWTNRAGVITGELFF	TGTGCCTGGACAAACAGAGCGGGAGTCATCACCGGGGAGCTGTTTTTT
TRBJ2-7	TRBV4-1	TRBD1	CASSQGQGPTYEQYF	TGCGCCAGCAGCCAGGGACAGGGCCCCACCTACGAGCAGTACTTC
TRBJ2-4	TRBV28	TRBD2	CASSLLSSGSSAKNIQYF	TGTGCCAGCAGTTTATTGTCTAGCGGGAGTTCTGCCAAAAACATTCAGTACTTC
TRBJ2-2	TRBV6-6	.	CASSPTESGELFF	TGTGCCAGCAGTCCGACAGAAAGCGGGGAGCTGTTTTTT
TRBJ2-7	TRBV4-3	TRBD1	CASSQGSGTGRGEQYF	TGCGCCAGCAGCCAAGGGTCCGGGACAGGGAGAGGCGAGCAGTACTTC
TRBJ2-7	TRBV28	TRBD2	CASSHGLAPYEQYF	TGTGCCAGCAGCCATGGACTAGCTCCCTATGAGCAGTACTTC
TRBJ2-7	TRBV27	.	CASSPSLGSNYEQYF	TGTGCCAGCAGCCCCAGTCTAGGTTCGAACTACGAGCAGTACTTC
TRBJ1-2	TRBV5-1	TRBD1	CASSWDRPAGYTF	TGCGCCAGCAGCTGGGACAGGCCGGCAGGCTACACCTTC
TRBJ2-7	TRBV10-3	TRBD2	CAISEPTRLASYEQYF	TGTGCCATCAGTGAGCCGACTCGACTAGCTTCCTACGAGCAGTACTTC
TRBJ1-5	TRBV19	.	CASSILNGDSNQPQHF	TGTGCCAGTAGTATATTGAACGGTGATAGCAATCAGCCCCAGCATTTT
TRBJ2-2	TRBV19	TRBD1	CASSKETGATGELFF	TGTGCCAGTAGTAAAGAGACAGGGGCCACCGGGGAGCTGTTTTTT
TRBJ2-5	TRBV5-4	TRBD1	CASSFGQGVQETQYF	TGTGCCAGCAGCTTCGGACAGGGGGTACAAGAGACCCAGTACTTC
TRBJ2-7	TRBV2	TRBD2	CASSARLAGAYEQYF	TGTGCCAGCAGTGCAAGGCTAGCGGGGGCCTACGAGCAGTACTTC
TRBJ2-5	TRBV6-1	TRBD1	CASSGDRGPEETQYF	TGTGCCAGCAGTGGTGACAGGGGGCCGGAAGAGACCCAGTACTTC
TRBJ2-5	TRBV20-1	.	CSGTVQETQYF	TGCAGTGGGACAGTACAAGAGACCCAGTACTTC
TRBJ2-1	TRBV28	.	CASSLWSYNEQFF	TGTGCCAGCAGTTTATGGTCGTACAATGAGCAGTTCTTC
TRBJ2-3	TRBV7-2	.	CASPAPTAGPLDTQYF	TGTGCCAGTCCGGCGCCCACGGCAGGGCCCTTGGATACGCAGTATTTT
TRBJ2-1	TRBV5-1	TRBD2	CASSRTSGNYNEQFF	TGCGCCAGCAGCCGGACTAGCGGAAACTACAATGAGCAGTTCTTC
TRBJ2-1	TRBV4-2	TRBD2	CASSQLAGGSYNEQFF	TGTGCCAGCAGCCAACTGGCGGGAGGATCCTACAATGAGCAGTTCTTC
TRBJ1-2	TRBV2	.	CASSVEVNYGYTF	TGTGCCAGCAGTGTAGAGGTTAACTATGGCTACACCTTC
TRBJ1-3	TRBV19	TRBD1	CASSISSDRGTGRYSGNTIYF	TGTGCCAGTAGTATCAGCTCCGACAGGGGAACTGGACGTTACTCTGGAAACACCATATATTTT
TRBJ2-4	TRBV28	TRBD1	CASSSYRGGAGKNIQYF	TGTGCCAGCAGTTCCTACAGGGGTGGCGCTGGCAAAAACATTCAGTACTTC
TRBJ2-5	TRBV6-5	TRBD2	CASSRWEGETQYF	TGTGCCAGCAGCCGCTGGGAGGGGGAGACCCAGTACTTC
TRBJ2-7	TRBV30	.	CAWSYDTTYTYEQYF	TGTGCCTGGAGCTATGACACCACCTACACCTACGAGCAGTACTTC
TRBJ1-4	TRBV28	.	CASRTAGGGGPLNEKLFF	TGTGCCAGCAGGACCGCAGGCGGCGGCGGGCCTTTAAATGAAAAACTGTTTTTT
TRBJ1-6	TRBV2	.	CASSQDGYNSPLHF	TGTGCCAGCAGTCAAGACGGGTATAATTCACCCCTCCACTTT
TRBJ1-2	TRBV27	.	CASSLRGKRDGYTF	TGTGCCAGCAGTTTAAGGGGGAAAAGGGATGGCTACACCTTC
TRBJ2-3	TRBV6-5	.	CASSYQQGFRTDTQYF	TGTGCCAGCAGTTATCAACAGGGTTTCAGGACAGATACGCAGTATTTT
TRBJ2-7	TRBV2	.	CASSGVSGTSYEQYF	TGTGCCAGCAGTGGGGTCTCCGGGACAAGCTACGAGCAGTACTTC
TRBJ2-3	TRBV7-9	TRBD2	CASSPLLAGYATSTDTQYF	TGTGCCAGCAGCCCCCTACTAGCGGGCTACGCTACTAGCACAGATACGCAGTATTTT
TRBJ2-5	TRBV28	.	CASSLSQGRETQYF	TGTGCCAGCAGTTTAAGTCAGGGGCGAGAGACCCAGTACTTC
TRBJ1-1	TRBV28	.	CASSFRTNTEAFF	TGTGCCAGCAGTTTTAGAACGAACACTGAAGCTTTCTTT
TRBJ2-3	TRBV20-1	TRBD1	CSAQGATQYF	TGCAGTGCTCAGGGGGCTACGCAGTATTTT
TRBJ2-7	TRBV6-5	TRBD2	CASQAGNYEQYF	TGTGCCAGCCAAGCGGGAAACTACGAGCAGTACTTC
TRBJ2-7	TRBV7-9	TRBD1	CASSATGGFEQYF	TGTGCCAGCAGCGCTACAGGGGGTTTCGAGCAGTACTTC
TRBJ2-7	TRBV18	TRBD2	CASSPPQAGPSSYEQYF	TGTGCCAGCTCACCCCCGCAAGCGGGACCTTCCTCCTACGAGCAGTACTTC
TRBJ2-7	TRBV6-1	TRBD1	CASSPRTGTYEQYF	TGTGCCAGCAGTCCTCGGACAGGTACCTACGAGCAGTACTTC
TRBJ2-2	TRBV25-1	.	CASSDSRVPNTGELFF	TGTGCCAGCAGTGATTCCAGGGTCCCGAACACCGGGGAGCTGTTTTTT
TRBJ2-5	TRBV5-6	.	CASRSSSVRGRYQETQYF	TGTGCCAGCAGATCCTCTAGCGTGAGAGGGAGGTACCAAGAGACCCAGTACTTC
TRBJ2-7	TRBV6-5	TRBD1	CASSLEVQGASYEQYF	TGTGCCAGCAGTTTAGAGGTCCAGGGGGCGAGCTACGAGCAGTACTTC
TRBJ2-7	TRBV5-8	TRBD1	CASSFSRQGFDEQYF	TGTGCCAGCAGCTTCAGTAGACAGGGGTTCGACGAGCAGTACTTC
TRBJ1-6	TRBV6-1	TRBD1	CASSEVQGANNSPLHF	TGTGCCAGCAGTGAAGTACAGGGGGCGAATAATTCACCCCTCCACTTT
TRBJ2-7	TRBV11-3	.	CASRRYEQYF	TGTGCCAGCAGGAGGTACGAGCAGTACTTC
TRBJ2-1	TRBV6-5	TRBD2	CASSYDPSGSYNEQFF	TGTGCCAGCAGTTACGACCCTAGCGGTAGCTACAATGAGCAGTTCTTC
TRBJ2-7	TRBV27	TRBD2	CASSVDAGGGYEQYF	TGTGCCAGCAGTGTCGATGCGGGAGGGGGCTACGAGCAGTACTTC